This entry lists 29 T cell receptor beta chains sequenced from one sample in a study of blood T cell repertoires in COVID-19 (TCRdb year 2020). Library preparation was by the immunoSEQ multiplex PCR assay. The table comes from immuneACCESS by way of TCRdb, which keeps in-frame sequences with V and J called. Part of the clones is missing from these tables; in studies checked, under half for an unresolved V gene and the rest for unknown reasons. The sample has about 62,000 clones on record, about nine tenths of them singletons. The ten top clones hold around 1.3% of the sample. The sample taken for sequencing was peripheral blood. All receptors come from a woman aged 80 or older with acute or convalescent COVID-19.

The CDR3 here is CASSGQGLNTEAFF. CDR3 in DNA: TGTGCCAGCAGTGGACAGGGGTTGAACACTGAAGCTTTCTTT. The V and J genes are TRBV2 and TRBJ1-1; 8 nucleotides agree with TRBD1. The length of the CDR3 is 14 residues. Germline V CDR1 and CDR2: SNHLY, FYNNEI. V dropped 4 bases and J dropped 0; count of bases not matched to a gene: 1.

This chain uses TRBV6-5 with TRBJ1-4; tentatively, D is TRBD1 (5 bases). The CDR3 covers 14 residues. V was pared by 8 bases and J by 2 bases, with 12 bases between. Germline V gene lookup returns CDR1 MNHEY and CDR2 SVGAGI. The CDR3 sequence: CASSPRATNEKLFF. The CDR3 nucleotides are TGTGCCAGCTCCCCCAGGGCTACTAATGAAAAACTGTTTTTT.

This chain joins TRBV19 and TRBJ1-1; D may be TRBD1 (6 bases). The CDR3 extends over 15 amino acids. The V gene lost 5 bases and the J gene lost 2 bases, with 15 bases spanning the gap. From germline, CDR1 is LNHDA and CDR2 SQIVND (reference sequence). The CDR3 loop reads CASSAVAGGNTEAFF. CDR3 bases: TGTGCCAGTAGTGCCGTAGCGGGGGGCAACACTGAAGCTTTCTTT.

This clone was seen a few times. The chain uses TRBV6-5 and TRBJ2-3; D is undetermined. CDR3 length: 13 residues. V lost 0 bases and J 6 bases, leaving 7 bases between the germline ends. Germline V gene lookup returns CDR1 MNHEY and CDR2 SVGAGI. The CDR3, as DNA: TGTGCCAGCAGTTACTCGTCCATTGATACGCAGTATTTT. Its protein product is CASSYSSIDTQYF.

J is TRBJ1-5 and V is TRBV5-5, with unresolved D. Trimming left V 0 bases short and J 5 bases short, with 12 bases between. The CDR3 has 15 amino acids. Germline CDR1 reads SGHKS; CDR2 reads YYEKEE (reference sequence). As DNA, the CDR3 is TGTGCCAGCAGCTTGGACGAAAGGCGGGATCAGCCCCAGCATTTT. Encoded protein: CASSLDERRDQPQHF.

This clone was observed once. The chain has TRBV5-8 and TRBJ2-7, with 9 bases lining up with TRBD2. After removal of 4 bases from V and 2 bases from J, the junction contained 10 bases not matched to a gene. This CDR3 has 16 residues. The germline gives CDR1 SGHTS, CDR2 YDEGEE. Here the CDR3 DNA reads TGTGCCAGCAGCAACAACATAGCGGGAGTTACCTACGAGCAGTACTTC. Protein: CASSNNIAGVTYEQYF. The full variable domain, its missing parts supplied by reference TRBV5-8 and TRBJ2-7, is EAGVTQSPTHLIKTRGQQATLRCSPISGHTSVYWYQQALGLGLQFLLWYDEGEERNRGNFPPRFSGRQFPNYSSELNVNALELEDSALYLCASSNNIAGVTYEQYFGPGTRLTVT.

The CDR3 sequence: CATSDAGTENNEQFF. CDR3 DNA: TGTGCCACCAGTGATGCCGGGACAGAGAACAATGAGCAGTTCTTC. The rearrangement uses TRBV24-1 and TRBJ2-1; the match to TRBD1 covers 7 bases. Losses at the gene ends were 3 bases for V and 5 bases for J; bases not matched to a gene: 6. CDR1 and CDR2 (germline): KGHDR, SFDVKD. The CDR3 loop spans 15 amino acids.

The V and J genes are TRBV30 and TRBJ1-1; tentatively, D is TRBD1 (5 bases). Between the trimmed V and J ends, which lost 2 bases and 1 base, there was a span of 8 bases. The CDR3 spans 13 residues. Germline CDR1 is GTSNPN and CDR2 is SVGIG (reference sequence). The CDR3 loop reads CAWSKTGNTEAFF. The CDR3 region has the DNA TGTGCCTGGAGTAAAACAGGGAACACTGAAGCTTTCTTT.

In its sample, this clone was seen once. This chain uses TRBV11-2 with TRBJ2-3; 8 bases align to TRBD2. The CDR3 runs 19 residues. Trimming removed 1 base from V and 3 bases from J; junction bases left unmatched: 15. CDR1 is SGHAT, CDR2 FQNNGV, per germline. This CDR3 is CASSLVFSRGASWTDTQYF. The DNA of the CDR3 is TGTGCCAGCAGCTTAGTGTTCTCGCGGGGGGCCTCATGGACAGATACGCAGTATTTT.

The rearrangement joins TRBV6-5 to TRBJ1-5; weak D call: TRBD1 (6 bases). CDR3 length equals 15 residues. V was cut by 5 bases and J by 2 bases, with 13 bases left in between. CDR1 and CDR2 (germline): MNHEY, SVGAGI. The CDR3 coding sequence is TGTGCCAGCAGTCCCAACAGGGATGGCAATCAGCCCCAGCATTTT. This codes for CASSPNRDGNQPQHF.

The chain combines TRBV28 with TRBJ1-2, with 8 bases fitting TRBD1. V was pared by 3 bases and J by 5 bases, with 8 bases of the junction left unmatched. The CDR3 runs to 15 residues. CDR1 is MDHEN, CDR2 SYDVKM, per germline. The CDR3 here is CASSFSTGVPYGYTF. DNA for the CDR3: TGTGCCAGCAGTTTCTCGACAGGGGTTCCTTATGGCTACACCTTC.

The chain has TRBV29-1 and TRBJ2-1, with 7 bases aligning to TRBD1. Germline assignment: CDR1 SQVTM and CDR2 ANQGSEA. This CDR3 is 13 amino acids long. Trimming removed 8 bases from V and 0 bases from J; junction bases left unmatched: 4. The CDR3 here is CSFRTGSYNEQFF. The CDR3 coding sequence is TGCAGCTTCCGGACAGGCTCCTACAATGAGCAGTTCTTC.

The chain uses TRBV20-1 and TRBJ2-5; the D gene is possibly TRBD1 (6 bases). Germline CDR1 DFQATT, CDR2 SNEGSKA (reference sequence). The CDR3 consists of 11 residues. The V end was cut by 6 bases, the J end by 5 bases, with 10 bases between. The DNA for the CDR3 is TGCAGTGCGCAGGGGCGGGAGACCCAGTACTTC. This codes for CSAQGRETQYF.

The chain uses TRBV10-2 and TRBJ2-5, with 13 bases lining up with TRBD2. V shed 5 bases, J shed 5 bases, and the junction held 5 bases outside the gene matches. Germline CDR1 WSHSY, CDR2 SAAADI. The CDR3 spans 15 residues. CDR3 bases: TGCGCCAGCAGTCCGACTAGCGGGAGGAGGGAGACCCAGTACTTC. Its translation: CASSPTSGRRETQYF.

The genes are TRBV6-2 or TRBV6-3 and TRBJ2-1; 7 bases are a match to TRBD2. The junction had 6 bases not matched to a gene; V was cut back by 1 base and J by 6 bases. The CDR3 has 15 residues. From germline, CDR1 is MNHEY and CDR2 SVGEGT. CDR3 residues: CASSYWPSGGNEQFF. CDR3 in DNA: TGTGCCAGCAGTTACTGGCCTAGCGGAGGCAATGAGCAGTTCTTC.

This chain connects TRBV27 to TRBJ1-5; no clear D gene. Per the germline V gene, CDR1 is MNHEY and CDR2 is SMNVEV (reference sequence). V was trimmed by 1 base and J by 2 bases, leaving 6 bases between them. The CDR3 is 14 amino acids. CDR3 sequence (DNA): TGTGCCAGCAGTTTATTGTATGGCAATCAGCCCCAGCATTTT. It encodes CASSLLYGNQPQHF.

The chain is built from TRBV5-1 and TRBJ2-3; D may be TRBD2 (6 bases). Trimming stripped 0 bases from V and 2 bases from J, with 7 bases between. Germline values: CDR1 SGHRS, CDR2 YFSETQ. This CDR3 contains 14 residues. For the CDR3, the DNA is TGCGCCAGCAGCTTGGGACTAGTCACAGATACGCAGTATTTT. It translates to CASSLGLVTDTQYF.

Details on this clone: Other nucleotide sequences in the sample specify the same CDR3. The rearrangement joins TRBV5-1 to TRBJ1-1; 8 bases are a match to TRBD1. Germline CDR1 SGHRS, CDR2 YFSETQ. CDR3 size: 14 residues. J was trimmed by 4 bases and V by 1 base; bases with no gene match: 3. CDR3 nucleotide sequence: TGCGCCAGCAGCTTGTTACAGGGGGGCACTGAAGCTTTCTTT. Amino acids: CASSLLQGGTEAFF.

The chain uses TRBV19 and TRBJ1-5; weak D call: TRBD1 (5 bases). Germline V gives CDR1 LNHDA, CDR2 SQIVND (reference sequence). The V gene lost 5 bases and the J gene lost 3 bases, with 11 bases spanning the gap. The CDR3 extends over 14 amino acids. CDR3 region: CASSRDSTNQPQHF. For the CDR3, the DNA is TGTGCCAGTAGTCGCGACAGTACCAATCAGCCCCAGCATTTT.

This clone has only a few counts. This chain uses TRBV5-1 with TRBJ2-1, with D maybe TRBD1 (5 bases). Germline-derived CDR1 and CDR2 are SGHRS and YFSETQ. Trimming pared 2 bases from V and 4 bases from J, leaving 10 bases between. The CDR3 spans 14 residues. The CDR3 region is CASSLGVGYNEQFF. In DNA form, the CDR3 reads TGCGCCAGCAGCTTAGGGGTGGGGTACAATGAGCAGTTCTTC.

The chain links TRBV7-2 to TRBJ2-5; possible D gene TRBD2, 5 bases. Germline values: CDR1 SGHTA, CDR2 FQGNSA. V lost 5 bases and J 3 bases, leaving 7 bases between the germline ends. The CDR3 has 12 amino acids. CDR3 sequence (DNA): TGTGCCAGCAGCATACTAGAAGAGACCCAGTACTTC. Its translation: CASSILEETQYF.

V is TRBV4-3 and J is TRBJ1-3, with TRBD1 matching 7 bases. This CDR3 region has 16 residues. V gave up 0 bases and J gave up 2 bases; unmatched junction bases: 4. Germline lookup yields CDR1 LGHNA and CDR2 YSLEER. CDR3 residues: CASSQEKGAPGNTIYF. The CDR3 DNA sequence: TGCGCCAGCAGCCAAGAAAAGGGGGCGCCTGGAAACACCATATATTTT.

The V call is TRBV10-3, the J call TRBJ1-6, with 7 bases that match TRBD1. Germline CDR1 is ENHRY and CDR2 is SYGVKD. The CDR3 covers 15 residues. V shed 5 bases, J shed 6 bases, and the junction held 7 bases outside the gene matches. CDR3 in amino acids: CAISQTGPLNSPLHF. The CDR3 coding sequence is TGTGCCATCAGTCAGACAGGGCCTCTTAATTCACCCCTCCACTTT.

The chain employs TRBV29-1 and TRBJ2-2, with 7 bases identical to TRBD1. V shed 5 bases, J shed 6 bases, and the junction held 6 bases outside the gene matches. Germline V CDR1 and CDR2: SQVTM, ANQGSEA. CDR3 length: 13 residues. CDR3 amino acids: CSVLSQGAGELFF. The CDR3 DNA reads TGCAGCGTTTTATCTCAGGGGGCCGGGGAGCTGTTTTTT.

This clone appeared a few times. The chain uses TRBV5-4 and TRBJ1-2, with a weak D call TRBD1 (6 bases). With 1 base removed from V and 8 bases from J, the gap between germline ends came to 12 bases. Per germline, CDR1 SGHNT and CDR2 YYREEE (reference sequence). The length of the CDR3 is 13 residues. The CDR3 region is CASSLTGLEGYTF. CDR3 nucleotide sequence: TGTGCCAGCAGCTTGACAGGGCTAGAAGGCTACACCTTC.

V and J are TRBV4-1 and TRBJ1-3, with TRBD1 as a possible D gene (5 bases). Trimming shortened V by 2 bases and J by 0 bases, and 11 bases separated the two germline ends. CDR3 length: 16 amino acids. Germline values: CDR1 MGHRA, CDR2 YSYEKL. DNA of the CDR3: TGCGCCAGCAGCCAACAAGGACATCTCTCTGGAAACACCATATATTTT. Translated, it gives CASSQQGHLSGNTIYF.

This CDR3 is CASSIDTDYQPQHF. The CDR3 DNA is TGTGCCAGTAGTATAGACACCGACTATCAGCCCCAGCATTTT. This chain connects TRBV19 to TRBJ1-5; no definite D call. Trimming stripped 0 bases from V and 5 bases from J, with 8 bases between. The length of the CDR3 is 14 residues. Germline values: CDR1 LNHDA, CDR2 SQIVND (reference sequence). Combining the CDR3 with reference TRBV19 and TRBJ1-5 gives the whole variable domain DGGITQSPKYLFRKEGQNVTLSCEQNLNHDAMYWYRQDPGQGLRLIYYSQIVNDFQKGDIAEGYSVSREKKESFPLTVTSAQKNPTAFYLCASSIDTDYQPQHFGDGTRLSIL.

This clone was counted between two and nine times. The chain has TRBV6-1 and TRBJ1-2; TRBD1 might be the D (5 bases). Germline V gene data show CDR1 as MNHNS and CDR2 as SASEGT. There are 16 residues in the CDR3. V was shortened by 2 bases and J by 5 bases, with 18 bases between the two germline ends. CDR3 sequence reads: CASSEPPRGDSYGYTF. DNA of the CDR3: TGTGCCAGCAGTGAACCACCTCGGGGGGACTCTTATGGCTACACCTTC.

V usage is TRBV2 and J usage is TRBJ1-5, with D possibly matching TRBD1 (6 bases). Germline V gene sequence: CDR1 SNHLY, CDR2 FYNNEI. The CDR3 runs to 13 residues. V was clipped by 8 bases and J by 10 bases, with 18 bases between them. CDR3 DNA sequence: TGTGCCAGCTGTGGGGGGCTGGTTCTCCCCCAGCATTTT. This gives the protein CASCGGLVLPQHF.